This TCR beta chain was obtained from a study of blood T cell repertoires in COVID-19. Study as a whole: The study drew acute and convalescent COVID-19 samples from the United States, Italy and Spain. Sources were T cells, B-cell-depleted T cells, or PBMCs; the material itself was cDNA or gDNA.

V was shortened by 6 bases and J by 8 bases, with 14 bases between the two germline ends. The germline V gene has CDR1 MNHEY and CDR2 SVGAGI. The CDR3 consists of 13 residues. Measured with immunoSEQ multiplex PCR; TCRdb has only the in-frame clones, and not every one. The table includes roughly 250,000 clones, roughly 86% detected once. Material: peripheral blood. This clonotype originated in a man aged 35-49 years who had recovered from COVID-19. V gene TRBV6-5 combines with J gene TRBJ2-1; no clear D gene. The CDR3 sequence: CASRGLPTYEQFF. The CDR3 DNA sequence: TGTGCCAGCAGGGGCCTTCCTACTTATGAGCAGTTCTTC.